This T cell receptor beta chain was profiled in a study of identical twins. Each donor was a healthy Caucasian. Germline CDR1 reads MNHEY; CDR2 reads SMNVEV (reference sequence). The trim removed 5 bases at V and 4 bases at J, leaving 10 bases unmatched. The CDR3 loop spans 17 amino acids. TCRdb reanalysed the 5' RACE reads using MiXCR and keeps one entry per CDR3 protein. The profile shows about 490,000 distinct CDR3 sequences, roughly 15% of them singletons. These data were also filed under a second study, of yellow fever vaccine responses in identical twins.

The gene calls are TRBV27 and TRBJ2-3; 12 bases are shared with TRBD2. This TCR came from a woman between 18 and 29 years old in good health. Sequenced input: CD4+ T cells sorted from blood. CDR3 loop: CASSRLAGVPGADTQYF. The DNA of the CDR3 is TGTGCCAGCAGTAGACTAGCGGGAGTCCCAGGGGCAGATACGCAGTATTTT.